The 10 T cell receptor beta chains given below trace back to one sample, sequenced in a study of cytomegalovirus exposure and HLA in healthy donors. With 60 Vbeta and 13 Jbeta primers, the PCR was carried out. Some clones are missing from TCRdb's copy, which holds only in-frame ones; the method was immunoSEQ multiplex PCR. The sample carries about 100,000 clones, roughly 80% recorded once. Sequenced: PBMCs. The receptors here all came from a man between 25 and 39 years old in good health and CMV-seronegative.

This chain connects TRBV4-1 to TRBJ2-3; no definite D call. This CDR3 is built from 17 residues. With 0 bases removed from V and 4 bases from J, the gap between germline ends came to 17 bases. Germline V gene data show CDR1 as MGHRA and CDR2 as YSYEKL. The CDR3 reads CASSQEEIPIPPDTQYF. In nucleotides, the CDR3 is TGCGCCAGCAGCCAAGAAGAGATCCCCATCCCCCCAGATACGCAGTATTTT.

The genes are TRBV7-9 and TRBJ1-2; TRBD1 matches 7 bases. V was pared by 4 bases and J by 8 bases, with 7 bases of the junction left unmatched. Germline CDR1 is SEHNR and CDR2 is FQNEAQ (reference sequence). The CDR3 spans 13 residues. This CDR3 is CASSWGQSEGYTF. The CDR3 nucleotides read TGTGCCAGCAGCTGGGGACAGTCGGAAGGCTACACCTTC. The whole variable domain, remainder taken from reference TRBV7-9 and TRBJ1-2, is DTGVSQNPRHKITKRGQNVTFRCDPISEHNRLYWYRQTLGQGPEFLTYFQNEAQLEKSRLLSDRFSAERPKGSFSTLEIQRTEQGDSAMYLCASSWGQSEGYTFGSGTRLTVV.

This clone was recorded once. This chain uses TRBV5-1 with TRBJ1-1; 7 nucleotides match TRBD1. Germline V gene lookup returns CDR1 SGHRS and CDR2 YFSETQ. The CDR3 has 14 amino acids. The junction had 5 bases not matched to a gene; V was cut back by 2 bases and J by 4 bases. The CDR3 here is CASSFFPGGTEAFF. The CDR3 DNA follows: TGCGCCAGCAGCTTTTTCCCAGGGGGCACTGAAGCTTTCTTT.

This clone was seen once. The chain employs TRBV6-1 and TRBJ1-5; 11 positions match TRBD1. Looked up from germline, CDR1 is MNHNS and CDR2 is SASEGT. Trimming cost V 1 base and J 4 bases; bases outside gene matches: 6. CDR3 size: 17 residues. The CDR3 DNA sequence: TGTGCCAGCAGTGAAGGGGGGGACAGGGGGAAGAATCAGCCCCAGCATTTT. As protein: CASSEGGDRGKNQPQHF.

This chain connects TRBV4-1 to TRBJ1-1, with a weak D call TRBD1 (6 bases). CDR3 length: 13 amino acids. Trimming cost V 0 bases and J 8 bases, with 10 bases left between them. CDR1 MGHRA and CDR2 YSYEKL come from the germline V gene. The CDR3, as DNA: TGCGCCAGCAGCCAAGATTGGGGGGGCGAAGCTTTCTTT. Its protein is CASSQDWGGEAFF.

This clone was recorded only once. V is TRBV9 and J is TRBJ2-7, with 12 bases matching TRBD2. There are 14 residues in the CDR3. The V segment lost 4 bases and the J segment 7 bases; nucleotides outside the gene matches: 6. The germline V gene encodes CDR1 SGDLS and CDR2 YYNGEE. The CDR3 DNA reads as TGTGCCAGCAGCATCGGGACTAGCGGGTTTGAGCAGTACTTC. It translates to CASSIGTSGFEQYF.

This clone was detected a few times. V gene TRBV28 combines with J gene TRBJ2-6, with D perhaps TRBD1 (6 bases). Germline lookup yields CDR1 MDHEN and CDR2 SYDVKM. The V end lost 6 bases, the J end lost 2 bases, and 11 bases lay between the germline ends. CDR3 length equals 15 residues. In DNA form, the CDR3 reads TGTGCCAGCAGGTTAAACAGGGCTGGGGCCAACGTCCTGACTTTC. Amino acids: CASRLNRAGANVLTF. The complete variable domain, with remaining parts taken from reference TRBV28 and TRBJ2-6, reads DVKVTQSSRYLVKRTGEKVFLECVQDMDHENMFWYRQDPGLGLRLIYFSYDVKMKEKGDIPEGYSVSREKKERFSLILESASTNQTSMYLCASRLNRAGANVLTFGAGSRLTVL.

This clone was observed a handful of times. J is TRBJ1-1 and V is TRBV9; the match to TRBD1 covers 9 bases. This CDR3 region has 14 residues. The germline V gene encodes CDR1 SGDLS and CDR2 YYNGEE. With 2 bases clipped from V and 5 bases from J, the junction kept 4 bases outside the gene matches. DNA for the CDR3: TGTGCCAGCAGCGTGGGACAGGGACGAACTGAAGCTTTCTTT. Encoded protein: CASSVGQGRTEAFF.

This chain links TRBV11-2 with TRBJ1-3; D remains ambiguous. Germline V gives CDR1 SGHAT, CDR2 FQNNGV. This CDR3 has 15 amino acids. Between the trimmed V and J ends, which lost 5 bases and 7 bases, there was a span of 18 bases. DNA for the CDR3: TGTGCCAGCAGCCCTACCAGGAGTCGGGGTAACACCATATATTTT. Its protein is CASSPTRSRGNTIYF.

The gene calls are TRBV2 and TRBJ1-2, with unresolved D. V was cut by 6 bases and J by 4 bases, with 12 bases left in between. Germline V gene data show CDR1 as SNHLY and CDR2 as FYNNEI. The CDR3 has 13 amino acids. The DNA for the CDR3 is TGTGCCAGCAGCCCTGTCCCAGGCTATGGCTACACCTTC. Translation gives CASSPVPGYGYTF.